This passage covers 19 T cell receptor beta chains from one sample sequenced in a study of cytomegalovirus exposure and HLA in healthy donors. It was with 60 Vbeta and 13 Jbeta primers that the PCR ran. Some clones are missing from TCRdb's copy, which holds only in-frame ones; the method was immunoSEQ multiplex PCR. The data show around 120,000 clones, about 83% seen once. The source material was PBMCs. These receptors were obtained from a woman aged 40-49 years in good health and CMV-seropositive.

The chain couples TRBV6-5 to TRBJ2-7, with 7 nucleotides matching TRBD1. Germline V gene data show CDR1 as MNHEY and CDR2 as SVGAGI. Trimming took 6 bases from V and 2 from J; bases not matched to a gene: 7. The CDR3 covers 14 residues. The CDR3: CASRRQGSPYEQYF. CDR3 nucleotide sequence: TGTGCCAGCAGACGACAGGGCAGCCCCTACGAGCAGTACTTC.

The V call is TRBV4-1, the J call TRBJ2-5; 9 positions match TRBD2. The CDR3 length is 16 residues. CDR1 is MGHRA and CDR2 is YSYEKL in the germline V gene. The junction had 9 bases not matched to a gene; V was cut back by 4 bases and J by 3 bases. CDR3 sequence reads: CASSPQARGGKETQYF. The DNA for the CDR3 is TGCGCCAGCAGCCCCCAGGCGCGGGGGGGGAAAGAGACCCAGTACTTC.

The V gene is TRBV5-5, the J gene TRBJ2-7, with D maybe TRBD2 (5 bases). Trimming cost V 1 base and J 5 bases, with 10 bases left between them. The CDR3 totals 13 residues. Germline assignment: CDR1 SGHKS and CDR2 YYEKEE (reference sequence). The CDR3 here is CASSLNGVNEQYF. CDR3 nucleotides: TGTGCCAGCAGCTTGAACGGGGTCAACGAGCAGTACTTC.

The rearrangement uses TRBV10-1 and TRBJ2-1; maybe TRBD2 (7 bases). CDR3 length equals 15 residues. Germline V gene sequence: CDR1 WNHNN, CDR2 SYGVQD (reference sequence). The V and J ends lost 0 bases and 7 bases respectively, with 13 bases between them. The CDR3 loop reads CASSESRGAGNEQFF. The CDR3 region has the DNA TGCGCCAGCAGTGAGTCCCGGGGGGCTGGGAATGAGCAGTTCTTC.

The chain has TRBV27 and TRBJ1-2; 7 bases are shared with TRBD1. From germline, CDR1 is MNHEY and CDR2 SMNVEV (reference sequence). The CDR3 extends over 13 amino acids. V dropped 6 bases and J dropped 7; count of bases not matched to a gene: 8. The CDR3 DNA follows: TGTGCCAGCAGGAACAGGGGCGAATCTGGCTACACCTTC. Translation gives CASRNRGESGYTF.

The rearrangement links TRBV15 to TRBJ1-2; TRBD1 is a possible D gene (6 bases). V was shortened by 3 bases and J by 8 bases, with 13 bases between the two germline ends. The V gene's germline CDR1 is LNHNV and CDR2 YYDKDF (reference sequence). This CDR3 has 13 residues. The CDR3 coding sequence is TGTGCCACCAGCAGCGTGGGGGGGGGCGGCTACACCTTC. Translation gives CATSSVGGGGYTF.

The chain has TRBV30 and TRBJ1-6, with D possibly TRBD1 on 6 matching bases. Deletions cut 3 bases from V and 3 bases from J, with 15 bases between. This CDR3 has 16 residues. Looked up from germline, CDR1 is GTSNPN and CDR2 is SVGIG (reference sequence). The CDR3 region is CAWSQGRRSYNSPLHF. CDR3 sequence (DNA): TGTGCCTGGAGCCAGGGGAGACGAAGCTATAATTCACCCCTCCACTTT. Based on the CDR3 plus reference TRBV30 and TRBJ1-6, the full variable domain is SQTIHQWPATLVQPVGSPLSLECTVEGTSNPNLYWYRQAAGRGLQLLFYSVGIGQISSEVPQNLSASRPQDRQFILSSKKLLLSDSGFYLCAWSQGRRSYNSPLHFGNGTRLTVT.

The rearrangement links TRBV20-1 to TRBJ2-2; TRBD2 is a possible D gene (6 bases). The CDR3 loop spans 11 amino acids. Germline lookup yields CDR1 DFQATT and CDR2 SNEGSKA (reference sequence). Deletions cut 3 bases from V and 7 bases from J, with 6 bases between. CDR3 sequence reads: CSARDYGELFF. The CDR3, as DNA: TGCAGTGCTAGGGACTACGGGGAGCTGTTTTTT.

The V and J genes are TRBV30 and TRBJ2-7; TRBD1 aligns across 10 bases. Germline CDR1 GTSNPN, CDR2 SVGIG (reference sequence). The CDR3 is 16 amino acids. V shed 2 bases and J 0 bases; nucleotides not matched to a gene: 7. CDR3 DNA sequence: TGTGCCTGGAGTTCTCTCCGGGACAGGGGCTCCTACGAGCAGTACTTC. Encoded protein: CAWSSLRDRGSYEQYF. Full variable domain (remainder filled in from reference TRBV30 and TRBJ2-7): SQTIHQWPATLVQPVGSPLSLECTVEGTSNPNLYWYRQAAGRGLQLLFYSVGIGQISSEVPQNLSASRPQDRQFILSSKKLLLSDSGFYLCAWSSLRDRGSYEQYFGPGTRLTVT.

The chain links TRBV18 to TRBJ2-1; 8 bases are a match to TRBD2. This CDR3 region has 17 residues. Germline CDR1 is KGHSH and CDR2 is LQKENI. V lost 5 bases, J lost 0 bases, and 9 bases stayed unmatched. The CDR3 reads CASSFGSGVGSYNEQFF. For the CDR3, the DNA is TGTGCCAGCTCATTCGGTAGCGGGGTGGGCTCCTACAATGAGCAGTTCTTC. The whole variable domain, remainder taken from reference TRBV18 and TRBJ2-1, is NAGVMQNPRHLVRRRGQEARLRCSPMKGHSHVYWYRQLPEEGLKFMVYLQKENIIDESGMPKERFSAEFPKEGPSILRIQQVVRGDSAAYFCASSFGSGVGSYNEQFFGPGTRLTVL.

J is TRBJ1-5 and V is TRBV28; no definite D call. V lost 7 bases and J lost 2, with 15 bases in between. The CDR3 is made up of 15 amino acids. The germline gives CDR1 MDHEN, CDR2 SYDVKM. The CDR3 nucleotides read TGTGCCAGCACCCGACCCGGGAGGGGCAATCAGCCCCAGCATTTT. Protein product: CASTRPGRGNQPQHF.

This clone was recorded a few times. J is TRBJ1-2 and V is TRBV27; 7 nucleotides match TRBD1. This CDR3 is built from 15 residues. The ends lost 2 bases at V and 4 bases at J; junction bases unmatched: 7. Germline V gene sequence: CDR1 MNHEY, CDR2 SMNVEV (reference sequence). The CDR3 coding sequence is TGTGCCAGCAGTTTAACGACAGGGCTTCGCTATGGCTACACCTTC. Its translation is CASSLTTGLRYGYTF.

The chain uses TRBV2 and TRBJ2-5, with 10 positions matching TRBD1. CDR3 size: 14 residues. With V trimmed by 7 bases and J by 5 bases, 7 bases remained unmatched. Germline CDR1 SNHLY, CDR2 FYNNEI. Here the CDR3 DNA reads TGTGCCAGCAACCTGGGACAGGGGCGGGAGACCCAGTACTTC. This encodes CASNLGQGRETQYF. Supplemented by reference TRBV2 and TRBJ2-5, the full variable domain reads EPEVTQTPSHQVTQMGQEVILRCVPISNHLYFYWYRQILGQKVEFLVSFYNNEISEKSEIFDDQFSVERPDGSNFTLKIRSTKLEDSAMYFCASNLGQGRETQYFGPGTRLLVL.

This rearrangement joins TRBV7-3 to TRBJ2-1, with TRBD2 as a possible D gene (7 bases). Between the trimmed V and J ends, which lost 2 bases and 7 bases, there was a span of 15 bases. Germline assignment: CDR1 SGHTA and CDR2 FQGTGA. The CDR3 consists of 15 residues. The chain's CDR3 is CASSLGGGAANEQFF. CDR3 nucleotide sequence: TGTGCCAGCAGCTTAGGAGGGGGGGCCGCAAATGAGCAGTTCTTC.

This rearrangement joins TRBV15 to TRBJ1-1; no firm D call. Trimming took 0 bases from V and 1 from J, leaving 6 bases between them. CDR3 length equals 14 residues. From germline, CDR1 is LNHNV and CDR2 YYDKDF (reference sequence). The CDR3 nucleotides are TGTGCCACCAGCAGAGAAGAGAGGAACACTGAAGCTTTCTTT. Protein sequence: CATSREERNTEAFF.

The DNA for the CDR3 is TGTGCCAGCAGCCCGTATCGGGGGGAAGAGACCCAGTACTTC. It is translated as CASSPYRGEETQYF. This chain connects TRBV7-2 to TRBJ2-5; 7 nucleotides line up with TRBD2. The CDR3 runs to 14 residues. Germline lookup yields CDR1 SGHTA and CDR2 FQGNSA. The junction had 6 bases not matched to a gene; V was cut back by 5 bases and J by 3 bases.

This clone has just one count. The chain employs TRBV7-9 and TRBJ1-3; D unresolved. The CDR3 consists of 12 residues. V was shortened by 5 bases and J by 1 base, with 3 bases between the two germline ends. Germline V gene sequence: CDR1 SEHNR, CDR2 FQNEAQ (reference sequence). The CDR3 sequence: CASSPSGNTIYF. The CDR3 DNA reads TGTGCCAGCAGCCCTTCTGGAAACACCATATATTTT.

The chain employs TRBV7-3 and TRBJ2-7; 8 nucleotides line up with TRBD1. The CDR3 sequence is 13 residues long. Germline lookup yields CDR1 SGHTA and CDR2 FQGTGA. V lost 4 bases to trimming and J lost 6 bases; unmatched junction nucleotides: 5. The DNA for the CDR3 is TGTGCCAGCAGCTCAGGGGGCGAGAGCGAGCAGTACTTC. This codes for CASSSGGESEQYF. Full variable domain (remainder filled in from reference TRBV7-3 and TRBJ2-7): GAGVSQTPSNKVTEKGKYVELRCDPISGHTALYWYRQSLGQGPEFLIYFQGTGAADDSGLPNDRFFAVRPEGSVSTLKIQRTERGDSAVYLCASSSGGESEQYFGPGTRLTVT.

The rearrangement joins TRBV4-2 to TRBJ1-5; weak D call: TRBD1 (6 bases). Trimming removed 7 bases at V and 7 bases at J, with 17 bases between. The CDR3 has 14 amino acids. CDR1 and CDR2 (germline): LGHNA, YNFKEQ. CDR3: CASTKGGGGQPQHF. In DNA form, the CDR3 reads TGTGCCAGCACCAAAGGGGGGGGAGGGCAGCCCCAGCATTTT.